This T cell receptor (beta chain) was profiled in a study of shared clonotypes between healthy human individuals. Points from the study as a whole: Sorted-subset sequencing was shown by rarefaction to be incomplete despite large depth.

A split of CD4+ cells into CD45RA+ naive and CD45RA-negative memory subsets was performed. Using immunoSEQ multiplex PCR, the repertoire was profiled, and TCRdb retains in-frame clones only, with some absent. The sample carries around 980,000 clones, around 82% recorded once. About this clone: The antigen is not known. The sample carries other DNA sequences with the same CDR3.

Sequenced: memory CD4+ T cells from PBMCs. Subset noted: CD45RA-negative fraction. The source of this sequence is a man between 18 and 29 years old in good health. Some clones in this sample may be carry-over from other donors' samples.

CDR3 residues: CASSPRQGQETQYF. For the CDR3, the DNA is TGTGCCAGCTCACCAAGGCAGGGGCAAGAGACCCAGTACTTC. The chain employs TRBV18 and TRBJ2-5; perhaps TRBD1 as D (6 bases). Deletions cut 2 bases from V and 2 bases from J, with 9 bases between. The CDR3 contains 14 residues. Per germline, CDR1 KGHSH and CDR2 LQKENI.